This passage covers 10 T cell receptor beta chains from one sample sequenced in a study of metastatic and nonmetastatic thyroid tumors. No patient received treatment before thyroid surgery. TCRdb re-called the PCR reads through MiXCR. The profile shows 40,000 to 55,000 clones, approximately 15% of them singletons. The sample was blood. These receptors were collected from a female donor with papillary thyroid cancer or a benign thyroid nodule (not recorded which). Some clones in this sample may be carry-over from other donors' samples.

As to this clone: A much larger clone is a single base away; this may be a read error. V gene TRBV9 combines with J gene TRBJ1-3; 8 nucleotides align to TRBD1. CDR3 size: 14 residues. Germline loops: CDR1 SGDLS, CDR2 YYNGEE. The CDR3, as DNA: TGTGCCAGCAGTGGACAGGGCTCTGCAAACACCATATATTTT. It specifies CASSGQGSANTIYF.

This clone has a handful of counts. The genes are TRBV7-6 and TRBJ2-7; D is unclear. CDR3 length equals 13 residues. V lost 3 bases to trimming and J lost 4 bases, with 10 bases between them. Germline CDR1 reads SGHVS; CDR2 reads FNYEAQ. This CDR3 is CASSLGQQYEQYF. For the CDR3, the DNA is TGTGCCAGCAGCTTGGGCCAGCAGTACGAGCAGTACTTC.

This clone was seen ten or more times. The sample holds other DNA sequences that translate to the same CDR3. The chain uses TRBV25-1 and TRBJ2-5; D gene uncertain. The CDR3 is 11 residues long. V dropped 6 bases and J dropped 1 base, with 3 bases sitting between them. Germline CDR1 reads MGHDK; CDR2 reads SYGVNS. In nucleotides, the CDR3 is TGTGCCAGCAGAGGCCAAGAGACCCAGTACTTC. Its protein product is CASRGQETQYF.

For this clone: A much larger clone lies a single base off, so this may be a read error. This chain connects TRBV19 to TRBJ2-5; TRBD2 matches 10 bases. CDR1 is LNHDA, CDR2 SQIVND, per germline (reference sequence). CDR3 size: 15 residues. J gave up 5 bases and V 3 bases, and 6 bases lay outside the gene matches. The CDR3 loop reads CASSIEREGRETQYF. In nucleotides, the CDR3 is TGTGCCAGTAGTATTGAGCGGGAGGGCCGGGAGACCCAGTACTTC.

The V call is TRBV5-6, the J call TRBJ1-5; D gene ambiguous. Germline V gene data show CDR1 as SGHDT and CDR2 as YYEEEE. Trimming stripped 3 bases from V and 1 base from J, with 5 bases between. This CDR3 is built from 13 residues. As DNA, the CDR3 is TGTGCCAGCAGCTCGGGGAGCAATCAGCCCCAGCATTTT. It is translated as CASSSGSNQPQHF.

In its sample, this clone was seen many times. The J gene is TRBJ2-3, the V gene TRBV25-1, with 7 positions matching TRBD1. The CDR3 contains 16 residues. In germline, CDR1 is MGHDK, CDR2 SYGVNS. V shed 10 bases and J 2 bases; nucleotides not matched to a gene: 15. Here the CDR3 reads CATWGSRKGATDTQYF. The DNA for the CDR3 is TGTGCCACCTGGGGGTCACGGAAGGGGGCCACAGATACGCAGTATTTT.

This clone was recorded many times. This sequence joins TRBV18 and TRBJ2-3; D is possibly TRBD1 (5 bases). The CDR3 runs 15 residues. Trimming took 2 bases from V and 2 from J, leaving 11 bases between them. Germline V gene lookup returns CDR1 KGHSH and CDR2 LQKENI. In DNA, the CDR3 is TGTGCCAGCTCACCATTTAAGGGGTCCACAGATACGCAGTATTTT. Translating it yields CASSPFKGSTDTQYF.

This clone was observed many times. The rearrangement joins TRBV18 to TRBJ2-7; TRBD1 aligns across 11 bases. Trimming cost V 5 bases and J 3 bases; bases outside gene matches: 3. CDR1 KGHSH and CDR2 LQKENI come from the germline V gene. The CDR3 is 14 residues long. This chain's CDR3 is CASSTGQGVYEQYF. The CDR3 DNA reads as TGTGCCAGCTCAACGGGACAGGGGGTCTACGAGCAGTACTTC.

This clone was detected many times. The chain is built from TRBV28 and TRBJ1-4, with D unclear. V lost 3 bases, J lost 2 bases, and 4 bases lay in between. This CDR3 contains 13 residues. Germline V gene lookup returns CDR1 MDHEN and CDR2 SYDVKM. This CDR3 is CASSFSTNEKLFF. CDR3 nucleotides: TGTGCCAGCAGTTTTAGCACTAATGAAAAACTGTTTTTT.

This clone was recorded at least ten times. CDR3 bases: TGTGCCAGCAGCCGCCAGATTGGACAGGGCGAGCAGTACTTC. This encodes CASSRQIGQGEQYF. This rearrangement joins TRBV6-2 or TRBV6-3 to TRBJ2-7; 8 nucleotides line up with TRBD1. This CDR3 contains 14 residues. Trimming removed 6 bases from V and 6 bases from J; junction bases left unmatched: 10. The germline CDR1 and CDR2 sequences are MNHEY and SVGEGT.